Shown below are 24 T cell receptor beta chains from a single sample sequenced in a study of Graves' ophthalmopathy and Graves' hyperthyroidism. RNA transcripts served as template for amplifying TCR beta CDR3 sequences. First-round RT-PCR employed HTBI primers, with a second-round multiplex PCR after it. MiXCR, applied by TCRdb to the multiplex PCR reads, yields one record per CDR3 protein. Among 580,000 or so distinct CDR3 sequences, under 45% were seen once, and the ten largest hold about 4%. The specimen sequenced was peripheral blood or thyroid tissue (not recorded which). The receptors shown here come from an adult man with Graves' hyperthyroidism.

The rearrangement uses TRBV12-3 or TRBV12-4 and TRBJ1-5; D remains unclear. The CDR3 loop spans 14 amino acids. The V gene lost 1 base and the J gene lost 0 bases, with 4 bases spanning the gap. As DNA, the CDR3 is TGTGCCAGCAGTTTAGGGACTAGCAATCAGCCCCAGCATTTT. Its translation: CASSLGTSNQPQHF.

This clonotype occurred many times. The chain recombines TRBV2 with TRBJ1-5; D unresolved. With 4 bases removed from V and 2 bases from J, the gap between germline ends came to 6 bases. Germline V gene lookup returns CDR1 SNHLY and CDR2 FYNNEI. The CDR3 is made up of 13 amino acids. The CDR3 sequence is CASSGEGNQPQHF. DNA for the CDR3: TGTGCCAGCAGTGGGGAGGGCAATCAGCCCCAGCATTTT.

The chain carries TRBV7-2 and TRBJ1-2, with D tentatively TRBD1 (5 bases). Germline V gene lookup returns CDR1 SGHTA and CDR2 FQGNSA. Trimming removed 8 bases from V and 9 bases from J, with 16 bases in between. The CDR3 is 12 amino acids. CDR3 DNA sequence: TGTGCCAGCGGGGGGGGGGGTGGTCGCTACACCTTC. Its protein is CASGGGGGRYTF.

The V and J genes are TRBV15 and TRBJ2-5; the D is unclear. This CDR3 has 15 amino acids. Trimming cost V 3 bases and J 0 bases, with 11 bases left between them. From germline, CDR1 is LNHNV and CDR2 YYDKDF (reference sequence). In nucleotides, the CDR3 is TGTGCCACCAGCAGCGTCGCAAGGTACCAAGAGACCCAGTACTTC. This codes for CATSSVARYQETQYF.

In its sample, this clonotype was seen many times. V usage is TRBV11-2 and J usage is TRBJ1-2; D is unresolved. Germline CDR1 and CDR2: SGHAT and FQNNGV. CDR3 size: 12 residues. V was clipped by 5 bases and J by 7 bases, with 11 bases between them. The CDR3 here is CASSPDWGGYTF. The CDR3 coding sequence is TGTGCCAGCAGCCCCGACTGGGGTGGCTACACCTTC. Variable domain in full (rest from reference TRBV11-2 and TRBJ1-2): EAGVAQSPRYKIIEKRQSVAFWCNPISGHATLYWYQQILGQGPKLLIQFQNNGVVDDSQLPKDRFSAERLKGVDSTLKIQPAKLEDSAVYLCASSPDWGGYTFGSGTRLTVV.

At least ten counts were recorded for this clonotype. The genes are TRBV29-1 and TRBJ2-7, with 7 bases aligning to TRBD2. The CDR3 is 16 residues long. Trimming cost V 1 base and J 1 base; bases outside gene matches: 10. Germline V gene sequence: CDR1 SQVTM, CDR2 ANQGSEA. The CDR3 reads CSVEGGPDGGSYEQYF. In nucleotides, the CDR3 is TGCAGCGTTGAAGGTGGACCAGACGGGGGGTCCTACGAGCAGTACTTC.

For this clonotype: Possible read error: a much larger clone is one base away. The CDR3: CASSQVRDSSYEQYF. The CDR3 DNA follows: TGCGCCAGCAGCCAAGTCCGGGACAGCTCCTACGAGCAGTACTTC. This sequence joins TRBV7-9 and TRBJ2-7; 7 bases line up with TRBD1. Germline CDR1 is SEHNR and CDR2 is FQNEAQ (reference sequence). The length of the CDR3 is 15 residues. Based on the CDR3 plus reference TRBV7-9 and TRBJ2-7, the full variable domain is DTGVSQNPRHKITKRGQNVTFRCDPISEHNRLYWYRQTLGQGPEFLTYFQNEAQLEKSRLLSDRFSAERPKGSFSTLEIQRTEQGDSAMYLCASSQVRDSSYEQYFGPGTRLTVT.

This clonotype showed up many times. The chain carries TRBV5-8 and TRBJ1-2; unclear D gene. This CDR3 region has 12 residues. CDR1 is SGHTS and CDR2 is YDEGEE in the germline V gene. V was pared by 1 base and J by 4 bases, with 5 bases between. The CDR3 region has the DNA TGTGCCAGCAGCTTGTACGGCTATGGCTACACCTTC. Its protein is CASSLYGYGYTF.

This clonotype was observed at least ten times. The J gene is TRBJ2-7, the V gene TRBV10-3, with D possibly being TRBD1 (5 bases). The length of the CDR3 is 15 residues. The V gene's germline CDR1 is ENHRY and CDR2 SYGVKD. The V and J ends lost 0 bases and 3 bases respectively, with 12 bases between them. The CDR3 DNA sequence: TGTGCCATCAGTGAGTCGGTAGGGGATCTCTACGAGCAGTACTTC. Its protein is CAISESVGDLYEQYF.

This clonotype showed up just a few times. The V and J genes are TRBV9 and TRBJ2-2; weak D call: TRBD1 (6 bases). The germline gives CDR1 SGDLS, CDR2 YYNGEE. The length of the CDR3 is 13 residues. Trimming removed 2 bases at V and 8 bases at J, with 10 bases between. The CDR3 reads CASSVYREGELFF. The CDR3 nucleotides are TGTGCCAGCAGCGTCTACAGGGAAGGGGAGCTGTTTTTT.

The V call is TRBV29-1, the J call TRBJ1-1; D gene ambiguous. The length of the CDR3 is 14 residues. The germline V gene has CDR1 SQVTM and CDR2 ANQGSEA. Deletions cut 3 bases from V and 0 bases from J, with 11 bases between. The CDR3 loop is CSVDPPGMNTEAFF. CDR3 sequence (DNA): TGCAGCGTTGATCCGCCGGGAATGAACACTGAAGCTTTCTTT.

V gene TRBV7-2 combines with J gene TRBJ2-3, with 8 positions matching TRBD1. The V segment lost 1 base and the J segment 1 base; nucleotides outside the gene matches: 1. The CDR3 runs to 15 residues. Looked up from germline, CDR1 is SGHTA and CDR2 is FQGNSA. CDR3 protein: CASSLVGQGTDTQYF. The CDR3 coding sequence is TGTGCCAGCAGCTTAGTGGGACAGGGCACAGATACGCAGTATTTT.

The CDR3 loop is CASSLGGFSSSYNEQFF. CDR3 in DNA: TGTGCCAGCAGCTTGGGAGGGTTCTCTAGCTCCTACAATGAGCAGTTCTTC. V usage is TRBV11-3 and J usage is TRBJ2-7; 7 bases agree with TRBD2. The DNA matches TRBJ2-1 better at its end, which makes the J call doubtful. The CDR3 loop spans 17 amino acids. Looked up from germline, CDR1 is SGHNT and CDR2 is YENEEA.

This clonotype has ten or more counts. CDR3 sequence reads: CSVEMDQPQHF. For the CDR3, the DNA is TGCAGCGTTGAAATGGATCAGCCCCAGCATTTT. This chain connects TRBV29-1 to TRBJ1-5, with D unresolved. CDR1 SQVTM and CDR2 ANQGSEA come from the germline V gene. There are 11 residues in the CDR3. Trimming cost V 2 bases and J 5 bases, with 4 bases left between them.

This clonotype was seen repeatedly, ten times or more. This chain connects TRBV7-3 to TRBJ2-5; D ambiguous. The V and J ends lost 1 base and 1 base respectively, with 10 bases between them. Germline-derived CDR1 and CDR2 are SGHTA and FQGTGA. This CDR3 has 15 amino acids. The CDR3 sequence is CASSLSAAPQETQYF. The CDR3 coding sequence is TGTGCCAGCAGCTTAAGCGCAGCGCCCCAAGAGACCCAGTACTTC. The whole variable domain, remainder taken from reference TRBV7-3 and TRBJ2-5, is GAGVSQTPSNKVTEKGKYVELRCDPISGHTALYWYRQSLGQGPEFLIYFQGTGAADDSGLPNDRFFAVRPEGSVSTLKIQRTERGDSAVYLCASSLSAAPQETQYFGPGTRLLVL.

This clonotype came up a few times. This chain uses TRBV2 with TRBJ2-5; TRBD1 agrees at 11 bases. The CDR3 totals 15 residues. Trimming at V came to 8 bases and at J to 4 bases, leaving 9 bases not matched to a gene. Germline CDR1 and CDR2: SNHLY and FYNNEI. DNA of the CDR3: TGTGCCAGCGCCAGGACAGGGGGCCTCGGAGAGACCCAGTACTTC. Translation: CASARTGGLGETQYF.

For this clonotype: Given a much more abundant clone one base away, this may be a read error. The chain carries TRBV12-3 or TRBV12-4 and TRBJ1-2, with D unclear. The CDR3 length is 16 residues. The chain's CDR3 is CASRPHTGRVNHGYTF. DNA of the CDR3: TGTGCCAGCAGACCCCACACGGGCCGGGTTAACCATGGCTACACCTTC.

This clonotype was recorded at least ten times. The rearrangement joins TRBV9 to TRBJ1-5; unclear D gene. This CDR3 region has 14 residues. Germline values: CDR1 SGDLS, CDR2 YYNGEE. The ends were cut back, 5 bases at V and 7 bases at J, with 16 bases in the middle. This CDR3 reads CASREGPEIQPQHF. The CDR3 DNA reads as TGTGCCAGCAGAGAAGGACCGGAGATCCAGCCCCAGCATTTT.

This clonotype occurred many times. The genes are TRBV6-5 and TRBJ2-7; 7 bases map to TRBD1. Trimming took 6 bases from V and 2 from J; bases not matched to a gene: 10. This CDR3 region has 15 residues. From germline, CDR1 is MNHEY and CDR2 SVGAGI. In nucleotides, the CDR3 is TGTGCCAGCAGCCGTCTGACAGGGCGAGCCTACGAGCAGTACTTC. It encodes CASSRLTGRAYEQYF.

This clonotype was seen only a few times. CDR3 region: CASNLQGAYGYTF. DNA of the CDR3: TGTGCCAGCAACCTACAGGGGGCCTATGGCTACACCTTC. The chain couples TRBV28 to TRBJ1-2, with TRBD1 matching 9 bases. Germline CDR1 MDHEN, CDR2 SYDVKM. This CDR3 has 13 amino acids. The ends lost 7 bases at V and 4 bases at J; junction bases unmatched: 4.

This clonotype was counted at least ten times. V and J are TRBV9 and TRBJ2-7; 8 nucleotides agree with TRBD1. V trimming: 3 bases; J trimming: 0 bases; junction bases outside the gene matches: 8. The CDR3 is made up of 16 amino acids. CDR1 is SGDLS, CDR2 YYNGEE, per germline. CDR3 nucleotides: TGTGCCAGCAGCGAGCGGACAGGGTCAACCTCCTACGAGCAGTACTTC. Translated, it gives CASSERTGSTSYEQYF.

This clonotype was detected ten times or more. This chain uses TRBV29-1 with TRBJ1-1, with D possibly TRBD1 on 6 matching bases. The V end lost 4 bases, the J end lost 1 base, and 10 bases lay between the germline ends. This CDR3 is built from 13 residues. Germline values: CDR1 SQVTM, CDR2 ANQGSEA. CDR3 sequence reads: CSVGVTGNTEAFF. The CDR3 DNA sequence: TGCAGCGTTGGAGTGACAGGGAACACTGAAGCTTTCTTT.

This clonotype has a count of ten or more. The CDR3 region has the DNA TGTGCCAGCAGCCCCGAGGCCTATAATTCACCCCTCCACTTT. It is translated as CASSPEAYNSPLHF. The V and J genes are TRBV3-1 and TRBJ1-6, with D unresolved. This CDR3 region has 14 residues. Trimming took off 4 bases at V and 2 bases at J, with 6 bases between the two ends. Germline CDR1 LGHDT, CDR2 YNNKEL (reference sequence).

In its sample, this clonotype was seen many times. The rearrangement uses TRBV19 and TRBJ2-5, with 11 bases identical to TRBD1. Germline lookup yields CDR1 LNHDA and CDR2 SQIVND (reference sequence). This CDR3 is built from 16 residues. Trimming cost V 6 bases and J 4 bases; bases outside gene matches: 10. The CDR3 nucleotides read TGTGCCAGTAGCACGGGGACAGGGGGAAGTGGAGAGACCCAGTACTTC. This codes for CASSTGTGGSGETQYF. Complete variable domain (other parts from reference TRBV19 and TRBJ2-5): DGGITQSPKYLFRKEGQNVTLSCEQNLNHDAMYWYRQDPGQGLRLIYYSQIVNDFQKGDIAEGYSVSREKKESFPLTVTSAQKNPTAFYLCASSTGTGGSGETQYFGPGTRLLVL.